The 16 T cell receptor beta chains presented below share a single source sample, sequenced in a study of cytomegalovirus exposure and HLA in healthy donors. 60 Vbeta and 13 Jbeta primers were used in PCR. The repertoire was sequenced with immunoSEQ multiplex PCR; TCRdb's copy has only in-frame clones and lacks some. The sample lists about 120,000 clones, around 78% occurring once. Sequencing input: PBMCs. All receptors come from a woman in her twenties or thirties in good health and CMV-seropositive.

The chain carries TRBV7-9 and TRBJ2-1, with 7 nucleotides matching TRBD2. The CDR3 is made up of 15 amino acids. Germline trimming cut 5 bases from V and 5 bases from J; bases unmatched to any gene: 9. Germline V gene lookup returns CDR1 SEHNR and CDR2 FQNEAQ (reference sequence). The CDR3 DNA reads as TGTGCCAGCAGCCCGCCCCTGGGGGGGAACAATGAGCAGTTCTTC. Amino acid sequence: CASSPPLGGNNEQFF.

V usage is TRBV15 and J usage is TRBJ1-6; 7 bases agree with TRBD1. This CDR3 is 15 amino acids long. The V gene's germline CDR1 is LNHNV and CDR2 YYDKDF (reference sequence). The V gene end was trimmed by 5 bases and the J gene end by 8 bases; junction bases not matched to a gene: 9. CDR3 DNA: TGTGCCACCAGCGGATCTGCAGGGGGTGATTCACCCCTCCACTTT. Residues: CATSGSAGGDSPLHF.

The rearrangement uses TRBV7-3 and TRBJ1-1; 7 nucleotides match TRBD1. Trimming cost V 5 bases and J 6 bases; bases outside gene matches: 12. This CDR3 has 15 residues. In germline, CDR1 is SGHTA, CDR2 FQGTGA. The DNA of the CDR3 is TGTGCCAGCAGCCTTATCCTGGACAGGTGGTCTGAAGCTTTCTTT. It translates to CASSLILDRWSEAFF.

The rearrangement links TRBV6-5 to TRBJ2-3, with D possibly matching TRBD1 (5 bases). CDR1 MNHEY and CDR2 SVGAGI come from the germline V gene. V was pared by 2 bases and J by 3 bases, with 6 bases between. CDR3 size: 13 residues. The CDR3 spells CASSYRGTDTQYF. For the CDR3, the DNA is TGTGCCAGCAGTTACAGGGGAACAGATACGCAGTATTTT.

This clone was detected only once. CDR3 sequence (DNA): TGTGCCAGCAGAACGGGGTGGGGAACCGACACTGAAGCTTTCTTT. This encodes CASRTGWGTDTEAFF. This rearrangement joins TRBV28 to TRBJ1-1; D uncertain. The CDR3 is made up of 15 amino acids. CDR1 and CDR2 from the germline V gene are MDHEN and SYDVKM. V was shortened by 6 bases and J by 3 bases, with 17 bases between the two germline ends.

This clone has only one observation. The rearrangement uses TRBV11-3 and TRBJ2-7; TRBD1 aligns across 7 bases. This CDR3 is built from 15 residues. J was trimmed by 0 bases and V by 2 bases; bases with no gene match: 4. Germline V CDR1 and CDR2: SGHNT, YENEEA. In DNA, the CDR3 is TGTGCCAGCAGCTTACAGACAGGGTCCTCCTACGAGCAGTACTTC. It codes for CASSLQTGSSYEQYF.

The chain links TRBV2 to TRBJ1-2; 7 bases match TRBD1. Germline V gives CDR1 SNHLY, CDR2 FYNNEI. The CDR3 is 13 amino acids. With 8 bases clipped from V and 4 bases from J, the junction kept 7 bases outside the gene matches. The CDR3 DNA is TGTGCCAGCTCCGGACAGGAGCCCTATGGCTACACCTTC. It encodes CASSGQEPYGYTF.

This chain uses TRBV6-1 with TRBJ1-5; D might be TRBD1 (5 bases). This CDR3 region has 14 residues. The germline gives CDR1 MNHNS, CDR2 SASEGT. V dropped 7 bases and J dropped 3 bases, with 13 bases sitting between them. The CDR3 nucleotides read TGTGCCAGCATGCCGGGACTGCACAATCAGCCCCAGCATTTT. It codes for CASMPGLHNQPQHF.

The chain is built from TRBV7-2 and TRBJ2-7, with 8 bases matching TRBD1. With 5 bases clipped from V and 1 base from J, the junction kept 7 bases outside the gene matches. Germline V gene data show CDR1 as SGHTA and CDR2 as FQGNSA. This CDR3 region has 15 residues. The DNA of the CDR3 is TGTGCCAGCAGCCTCATCGGGACAGGTTCCTACGAGCAGTACTTC. Translation: CASSLIGTGSYEQYF.

The CDR3 spells CASSEPTGNVADTQYF. The CDR3 coding sequence is TGTGCCAGCAGTGAACCGACAGGGAATGTTGCAGATACGCAGTATTTT. The gene calls are TRBV6-1 and TRBJ2-3; 7 bases match TRBD1. The CDR3 extends over 16 amino acids. The germline V gene encodes CDR1 MNHNS and CDR2 SASEGT. V shed 2 bases, J shed 4 bases, and the junction held 9 bases outside the gene matches.

The chain carries TRBV5-4 and TRBJ2-1; 9 bases are shared with TRBD2. The CDR3 runs to 16 residues. The germline V gene has CDR1 SGHNT and CDR2 YYREEE (reference sequence). J was trimmed by 4 bases and V by 0 bases; bases with no gene match: 5. The CDR3 protein is CASSLVGGGVYNEQFF. In nucleotides, the CDR3 is TGTGCCAGCAGCTTGGTAGGCGGGGGGGTTTACAATGAGCAGTTCTTC.

The J gene is TRBJ1-2, the V gene TRBV28; the D gene is possibly TRBD1 (5 bases). CDR1 is MDHEN, CDR2 SYDVKM, per germline. The ends were cut back, 2 bases at V and 2 bases at J, with 9 bases in the middle. The CDR3 has 14 amino acids. CDR3 protein: CASSLIPGNYGYTF. CDR3 DNA: TGTGCCAGCAGTTTAATCCCAGGGAACTATGGCTACACCTTC.

The V and J genes are TRBV7-8 and TRBJ1-5; D uncertain. The germline V and J ends were trimmed by 0 bases and 6 bases, with 15 bases remaining between them. Germline CDR1 is SGHVS and CDR2 is FQNEAQ. The CDR3 has 16 amino acids. CDR3 sequence reads: CASSLAQPGGPQPQHF. The DNA of the CDR3 is TGTGCCAGCAGCTTAGCCCAGCCGGGAGGGCCTCAGCCCCAGCATTTT.

The rearrangement uses TRBV9 and TRBJ1-4, with a tentative D call TRBD1 (5 bases). The V gene's germline CDR1 is SGDLS and CDR2 YYNGEE. Trimming cost V 5 bases and J 1 base, with 12 bases left between them. This CDR3 contains 15 residues. CDR3 amino acids: CASSAGGGTNEKLFF. In DNA, the CDR3 is TGTGCCAGCAGTGCCGGGGGTGGAACTAATGAAAAACTGTTTTTT.

The gene calls are TRBV15 and TRBJ1-1; 10 bases are a match to TRBD1. Germline V CDR1 and CDR2: LNHNV, YYDKDF (reference sequence). J gave up 0 bases and V 6 bases, and 4 bases lay outside the gene matches. The CDR3 has 15 amino acids. Written as DNA, the CDR3 is TGTGCCACCAGGCCTGGACAGGGGGTGAACACTGAAGCTTTCTTT. It specifies CATRPGQGVNTEAFF. Variable domain in full (rest from reference TRBV15 and TRBJ1-1): DAMVIQNPRYQVTQFGKPVTLSCSQTLNHNVMYWYQQKSSQAPKLLFHYYDKDFNNEADTPDNFQSRRPNTSFCFLDIRSPGLGDTAMYLCATRPGQGVNTEAFFGQGTRLTVV.

The rearrangement joins TRBV6-1 to TRBJ2-7, with 7 positions matching TRBD1. Per germline, CDR1 MNHNS and CDR2 SASEGT. CDR3 size: 15 residues. J was trimmed by 2 bases and V by 6 bases; bases with no gene match: 10. In DNA form, the CDR3 reads TGTGCCAGCAGGGCTTACCGGGACAGCCCCTACGAGCAGTACTTC. This translates into CASRAYRDSPYEQYF.